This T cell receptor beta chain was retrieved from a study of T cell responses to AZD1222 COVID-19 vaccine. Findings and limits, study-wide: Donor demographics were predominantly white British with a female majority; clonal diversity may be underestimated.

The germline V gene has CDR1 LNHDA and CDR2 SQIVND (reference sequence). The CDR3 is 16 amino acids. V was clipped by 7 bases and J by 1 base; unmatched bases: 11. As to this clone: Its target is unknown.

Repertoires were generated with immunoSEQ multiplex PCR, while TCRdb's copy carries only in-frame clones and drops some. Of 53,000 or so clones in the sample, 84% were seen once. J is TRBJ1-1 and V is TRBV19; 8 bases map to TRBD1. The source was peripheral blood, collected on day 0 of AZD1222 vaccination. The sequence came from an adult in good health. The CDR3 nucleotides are TGTGCCAGTAAGGACAGGGAGGAACACCCGAACACTGAAGCTTTCTTT. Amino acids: CASKDREEHPNTEAFF.